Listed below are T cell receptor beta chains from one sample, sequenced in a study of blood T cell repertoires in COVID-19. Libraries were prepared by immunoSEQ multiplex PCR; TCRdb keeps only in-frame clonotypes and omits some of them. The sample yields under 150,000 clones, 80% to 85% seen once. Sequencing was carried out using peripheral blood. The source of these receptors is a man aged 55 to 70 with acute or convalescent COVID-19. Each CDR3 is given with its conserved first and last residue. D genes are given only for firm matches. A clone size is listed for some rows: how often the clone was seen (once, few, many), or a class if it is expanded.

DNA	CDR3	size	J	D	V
TGTGCCATCAGTGAGTCAGGGAGTCTGGTTCTTTACTTC	CAISESGSLVLYF	.	TRBJ2-7	.	TRBV10-3
TGTGCCAGCAGCGTAGAAGAGGGTAGCTATGGCTACACCTTC	CASSVEEGSYGYTF	.	TRBJ1-2	.	TRBV9
TGTGCCAGCAGTTTAACGACTAGCGGGAATGAGCAGTTCTTC	CASSLTTSGNEQFF	few	TRBJ2-1	TRBD2	TRBV27
TGTGCCAGCAGCCAAGAAACAGGGGGCTCTGGGGCCAACGTCCTGACTTTC	CASSQETGGSGANVLTF	.	TRBJ2-6	TRBD1	TRBV3-1/TRBV3-2
TGTGCCAGCAGTGACTTGACAGGAAAAACTAGCACAGATACGCAGTATTTT	CASSDLTGKTSTDTQYF	.	TRBJ2-3	.	TRBV6-4
TGTGCCAGCACTATGAATATCTACGAGCAGTACTTC	CASTMNIYEQYF	.	TRBJ2-7	.	TRBV6-5
TGCAGCGCCGGTTTGGGCAGCGGATACGAGCAGTACTTC	CSAGLGSGYEQYF	.	TRBJ2-7	.	TRBV29-1
TGTGCCTGGAGTATGGGGGGGGGTAATGAAAAACTGTTTTTT	CAWSMGGGNEKLFF	once	TRBJ1-4	.	TRBV30
TGTGCCTGGATCCCTACGGTTGGACAGGTGGCGAATTCACCCCTCCACTTT	CAWIPTVGQVANSPLHF	.	TRBJ1-6	TRBD1	TRBV30
TGTGCCAGCAGCCGACCAACGGGAGCTAGCACAGATACGCAGTATTTT	CASSRPTGASTDTQYF	.	TRBJ2-3	.	TRBV5-6
TGTGCCAGCAGTTACTCGGGCAGGGGACCTGAAGCTTTCTTT	CASSYSGRGPEAFF	.	TRBJ1-1	.	TRBV6-6
TGTGCCAGCAGTGAACAGGGGTTTCCCTCTGGAAACACCATATATTTT	CASSEQGFPSGNTIYF	.	TRBJ1-3	.	TRBV6-1
TGTGCCAGCAGTCCCCACCGGGACAGAACCTACGAGCAGTACTTC	CASSPHRDRTYEQYF	once	TRBJ2-7	TRBD1	TRBV6-5
TGCGCCAGCAGCTTGGGGGCGGGAGACTCCTACAATGAGCAGTTCTTC	CASSLGAGDSYNEQFF	once	TRBJ2-1	TRBD2	TRBV5-1
TGTGCCAGTAGTATAACGGGCGGGATGAAAGAGACCCAGTACTTC	CASSITGGMKETQYF	once	TRBJ2-5	.	TRBV19
TGCGCCAGCAGCCTAGCAGACGCCAACTCTGGAAACACCATATATTTT	CASSLADANSGNTIYF	once	TRBJ1-3	.	TRBV5-1
TGCGCCAGCAGCTTGGCAGACGACAGGGAGCAGTTCTTC	CASSLADDREQFF	.	TRBJ2-1	.	TRBV5-1
TGTGCCAGCAGTGCCGACGGGACACCGACGGCCGGGGAGCTGTTTTTT	CASSADGTPTAGELFF	.	TRBJ2-2	.	TRBV6-4
TGTGCCAGCAGCCCAGGGACAGGGGAGGGTGGCTACACCTTC	CASSPGTGEGGYTF	.	TRBJ1-2	TRBD1	TRBV5-6
TGTGCCAGCAGTTACTCGGGGCAGGGGGGTGGCTACACCTTC	CASSYSGQGGGYTF	.	TRBJ1-2	TRBD1	TRBV6-6
TGTGCCAGCAGTTACGGGACAGGGGCCCTTAACACCGGGGAGCTGTTTTTT	CASSYGTGALNTGELFF	once	TRBJ2-2	TRBD1	TRBV6-2/TRBV6-3
TGTGCCAGCAGCTTATATAAGAACACCGGGGAGCTGTTTTTT	CASSLYKNTGELFF	.	TRBJ2-2	.	TRBV7-3
TGTGCCAGCAGTGAAATGGTAGCGGGAGGGCCGGGAGAGACCCAGTACTTC	CASSEMVAGGPGETQYF	few	TRBJ2-5	TRBD2	TRBV6-1
TGTGCCAGCAGTGAATCGGAGACAGGGGGCGTTGAAAAACTGTTTTTT	CASSESETGGVEKLFF	.	TRBJ1-4	TRBD1	TRBV6-1
TGTGCCAGCAAAACTAGCGGGTCAGGAGATACGCAGTATTTT	CASKTSGSGDTQYF	.	TRBJ2-3	TRBD2	TRBV6-5
TGTGCCAGCATTCCGGGGGTGAGCAATCAGCCCCAGCATTTT	CASIPGVSNQPQHF	.	TRBJ1-5	.	TRBV28
TGTGCCAGCAGCCCCTACCGGGACACCGAGCAGTACTTC	CASSPYRDTEQYF	.	TRBJ2-7	.	TRBV11-2
TGTGCCAGCAGTTACGCTGGGACAGGTCAAGCGGGGACCCAGTACTTC	CASSYAGTGQAGTQYF	.	TRBJ2-5	TRBD1	TRBV6-5
TGCGCCAGCAGCATGGCTGTACGGGGTAAGAGGGACGAGCAGTACTTC	CASSMAVRGKRDEQYF	.	TRBJ2-7	.	TRBV5-1
TGCGCCAGCAGCGTCGGACAGGACTTTGAAAAACTGTTTTTT	CASSVGQDFEKLFF	few	TRBJ1-4	TRBD1	TRBV5-1
TGTGCCAGCAGCTTAACCCCTAACACTGAAGCTTTCTTT	CASSLTPNTEAFF	.	TRBJ1-1	.	TRBV7-3
TGCAGCGTTGAACAGGGTTCCTACGAGCAGTACTTC	CSVEQGSYEQYF	.	TRBJ2-7	.	TRBV29-1
TGCAGTGCGGACACCTACAATGAGCAGTTCTTC	CSADTYNEQFF	.	TRBJ2-1	.	TRBV20-1
TGTGCCAGCAAAACAGGGAGCTCCTACAATGAGCAGTTCTTC	CASKTGSSYNEQFF	.	TRBJ2-1	.	TRBV2
TGTGCCAGCAGCTCCCGGACTAGCGGCTATAGCACAGATACGCAGTATTTT	CASSSRTSGYSTDTQYF	.	TRBJ2-3	TRBD2	TRBV7-3